This TCR beta chain comes out of a study of blood T cell repertoires in COVID-19. The CDR3 consists of 13 residues. Trimming took off 3 bases at V and 5 bases at J, with 10 bases between the two ends. The authors' processing: The authors estimated nucleated cell counts from reference gene primer amplification. Method: immunoSEQ multiplex PCR; TCRdb's copy keeps in-frame clones and lacks some. V and J calls and clone size come straight from that table; D and trimming were deduced from the DNA. The sample includes fewer than 300,000 clones, approximately 84% of them seen just once. Recruited during active infection, patients (from Seattle) were subsequently followed longitudinally.

The TCR originated in a person aged 70 to 80 with COVID-19, enrolled during active disease. V and J are TRBV12-3 or TRBV12-4 and TRBJ1-1, with D hard to call. Material for sequencing was peripheral blood. The DNA of the CDR3 is TGTGCCAGCAGTTTTCAAGAGGGAACTGAAGCTTTCTTT. Its protein product is CASSFQEGTEAFF.